What follows are 19 T cell receptor beta chains derived from one specimen sequenced in a study of blood T cell repertoires in COVID-19. Libraries were prepared by immunoSEQ multiplex PCR; TCRdb keeps only in-frame clonotypes and omits some of them. The table records about 170,000 clones, 86% of them present only once. Sample: peripheral blood. The receptors shown here come from an older woman with COVID-19, enrolled during active disease.

The chain couples TRBV24-1 to TRBJ2-5; perhaps TRBD2 as D (6 bases). There are 16 residues in the CDR3. The germline gives CDR1 KGHDR, CDR2 SFDVKD. V gave up 1 base and J gave up 4 bases, with 15 bases separating them. As DNA, the CDR3 is TGTGCCACCAGTGATTTAAGGACGCCGCGGGGAGAGACCCAGTACTTC. As protein: CATSDLRTPRGETQYF.

This clone has more than one count but fewer than ten. This sequence joins TRBV11-2 and TRBJ1-3, with TRBD1 matching over 8 bases. This CDR3 comprises 15 residues. The V gene's germline CDR1 is SGHAT and CDR2 FQNNGV. J lost 3 bases, V lost 1 base, and 2 bases had no gene match. This chain's CDR3 is CASSLGTGSGNTIYF. In DNA form, the CDR3 reads TGTGCCAGCAGCTTAGGGACAGGGAGTGGAAACACCATATATTTT.

The genes are TRBV19 and TRBJ1-5; D not resolved. V was clipped by 4 bases and J by 0 bases, with 13 bases between them. This CDR3 has 16 residues. CDR1 and CDR2 (germline): LNHDA, SQIVND (reference sequence). The CDR3 protein is CASSNRGQVSNQPQHF. CDR3 DNA sequence: TGTGCCAGTAGTAATCGAGGGCAGGTTAGCAATCAGCCCCAGCATTTT.

The chain employs TRBV6-5 and TRBJ2-4; D not resolved. The germline V and J ends were trimmed by 0 bases and 0 bases, with 3 bases remaining between them. Germline V lookup: CDR1 MNHEY, CDR2 SVGAGI. The CDR3 has 14 residues. CDR3 coding DNA: TGTGCCAGCAGTTACTCCGTAGCCAAAAACATTCAGTACTTC. It yields the protein CASSYSVAKNIQYF.

This clone was picked up one time. V and J are TRBV7-2 and TRBJ2-3; 9 nucleotides agree with TRBD2. CDR3 length: 18 residues. Germline assignment: CDR1 SGHTA and CDR2 FQGNSA. V lost 4 bases, J lost 2 bases, and 13 bases stayed unmatched. This CDR3 is CASSSSPGASGTTDTQYF. The CDR3 region has the DNA TGTGCCAGCAGCTCCTCCCCCGGGGCTAGCGGGACCACAGATACGCAGTATTTT.

There are a few counts of this clone. The J gene is TRBJ2-7, the V gene TRBV6-2 or TRBV6-3; TRBD2 is a possible D gene (5 bases). V was pared by 2 bases and J by 3 bases, with 14 bases between. The CDR3 has 15 residues. Germline V gene lookup returns CDR1 MNHEY and CDR2 SVGEGT. The DNA of the CDR3 is TGTGCCAGCAGTTACCCCCACCGGGGATTCTACGAGCAGTACTTC. This gives the protein CASSYPHRGFYEQYF.

V and J are TRBV6-2 or TRBV6-3 and TRBJ2-1; D remains ambiguous. The CDR3 totals 11 residues. Between the trimmed V and J ends, which lost 2 bases and 10 bases, there was a span of 6 bases. Germline V lookup: CDR1 MNHEY, CDR2 SVGEGT. Here the CDR3 reads CASSYLGEQFF. In nucleotides, the CDR3 is TGTGCCAGCAGTTACCTCGGGGAGCAGTTCTTC.

The table lists this clone with a few counts. The rearrangement joins TRBV19 to TRBJ1-3; TRBD1 matches 7 bases. The junction had 5 bases not matched to a gene; V was cut back by 3 bases and J by 0 bases. Per germline, CDR1 LNHDA and CDR2 SQIVND (reference sequence). The CDR3 loop spans 16 amino acids. CDR3 nucleotide sequence: TGTGCCAGTAGTATTGGAAGGGACAGCTCTGGAAACACCATATATTTT. Residues: CASSIGRDSSGNTIYF.

A few counts support this clone. This sequence joins TRBV11-2 and TRBJ2-7; 7 bases agree with TRBD2. The V segment lost 0 bases and the J segment 5 bases; nucleotides outside the gene matches: 4. The CDR3 is 14 amino acids. The germline CDR1 and CDR2 sequences are SGHAT and FQNNGV. For the CDR3, the DNA is TGTGCCAGCAGCTTAGAGCGGGGACTAAACGAGCAGTACTTC. This sequence encodes CASSLERGLNEQYF.

This rearrangement joins TRBV6-6 to TRBJ1-6; a weak D match, TRBD1 (5 bases). This CDR3 has 14 residues. V gave up 2 bases and J gave up 5 bases, with 7 bases separating them. From germline, CDR1 is MNHNY and CDR2 SVGAGI (reference sequence). The CDR3 sequence: CASSYGGNNSPLHF. The CDR3 coding sequence is TGTGCCAGCAGTTACGGGGGGAATAATTCACCCCTCCACTTT.

This sequence joins TRBV18 and TRBJ2-7; 8 bases fit TRBD2. CDR3 length equals 15 residues. In germline, CDR1 is KGHSH, CDR2 LQKENI. J was trimmed by 3 bases and V by 3 bases; bases with no gene match: 7. DNA of the CDR3: TGTGCCAGCTCACCTCTGGGGCTAGCGGGCTACGAGCAGTACTTC. This sequence encodes CASSPLGLAGYEQYF. The variable domain in full, with the rest retrieved from reference TRBV18 and TRBJ2-7, is NAGVMQNPRHLVRRRGQEARLRCSPMKGHSHVYWYRQLPEEGLKFMVYLQKENIIDESGMPKERFSAEFPKEGPSILRIQQVVRGDSAAYFCASSPLGLAGYEQYFGPGTRLTVT.

The table lists this clone with a count of one. This chain joins TRBV5-1 and TRBJ2-3, with D perhaps matching TRBD1 (6 bases). The V and J ends lost 4 bases and 0 bases respectively, with 12 bases between them. The V gene's germline CDR1 is SGHRS and CDR2 YFSETQ. The CDR3 loop spans 15 amino acids. In nucleotides, the CDR3 is TGCGCCAGCAGCCCCGACAGGATTAGCACAGATACGCAGTATTTT. It translates to CASSPDRISTDTQYF.

In this sample, this clone turned up once. The chain is built from TRBV19 and TRBJ2-4; D is unclear. Trimming stripped 1 base from V and 0 bases from J, with 10 bases between. Germline V gives CDR1 LNHDA, CDR2 SQIVND (reference sequence). CDR3 length equals 16 residues. The CDR3 sequence is CASSIGPGLAKNIQYF. The DNA for the CDR3 is TGTGCCAGTAGTATAGGGCCAGGTTTAGCCAAAAACATTCAGTACTTC.

The chain uses TRBV18 and TRBJ2-5; D unclear. The CDR3 runs 14 residues. The ends were cut back, 3 bases at V and 0 bases at J, with 8 bases in the middle. The V gene's germline CDR1 is KGHSH and CDR2 LQKENI. CDR3 sequence reads: CASSPGYNQETQYF. CDR3 nucleotide sequence: TGTGCCAGCTCACCCGGGTATAACCAAGAGACCCAGTACTTC.

This clone occurred a few times. This chain connects TRBV27 to TRBJ1-6, with D possibly TRBD1 on 5 matching bases. The CDR3 covers 14 residues. V was cut by 3 bases and J by 8 bases, with 11 bases left in between. Per the germline V gene, CDR1 is MNHEY and CDR2 is SMNVEV (reference sequence). The CDR3 DNA is TGTGCCAGCAGTTTGCTGATCAGGGATTCACCCCTCCACTTT. Its protein is CASSLLIRDSPLHF.

The V gene is TRBV30, the J gene TRBJ1-6; the match to TRBD1 covers 9 bases. CDR3 size: 14 residues. Germline V gene sequence: CDR1 GTSNPN, CDR2 SVGIG (reference sequence). With V trimmed by 1 base and J by 9 bases, 4 bases remained unmatched. The DNA of the CDR3 is TGTGCCTGGAGTGGGGACAGGGCAATTTCACCCCTCCACTTT. This gives the protein CAWSGDRAISPLHF. Full variable domain (remainder filled in from reference TRBV30 and TRBJ1-6): SQTIHQWPATLVQPVGSPLSLECTVEGTSNPNLYWYRQAAGRGLQLLFYSVGIGQISSEVPQNLSASRPQDRQFILSSKKLLLSDSGFYLCAWSGDRAISPLHFGNGTRLTVT.

This clone has only one observation. V is TRBV4-1 and J is TRBJ1-5; D might be TRBD1 (6 bases). Germline CDR1 MGHRA, CDR2 YSYEKL. Trimming removed 6 bases from V and 4 bases from J, with 19 bases in between. The CDR3 runs to 16 residues. This CDR3 is CASSFRDKTSNQPQHF. The CDR3 DNA reads as TGCGCCAGCAGTTTCCGGGACAAAACATCGAATCAGCCCCAGCATTTT.

This sequence joins TRBV7-8 and TRBJ1-3; possibly TRBD1 for D (6 bases). There are 16 residues in the CDR3. V lost 3 bases and J 1 base, leaving 13 bases between the germline ends. CDR1 SGHVS and CDR2 FQNEAQ come from the germline V gene. CDR3: CASSLVGGASGNTIYF. CDR3 in DNA: TGTGCCAGCAGCTTGGTAGGGGGAGCATCTGGAAACACCATATATTTT.

This clone was found once. V and J are TRBV27 and TRBJ1-1, with 8 bases identical to TRBD1. This CDR3 is built from 13 residues. Germline trimming cut 2 bases from V and 5 bases from J; bases unmatched to any gene: 1. From germline, CDR1 is MNHEY and CDR2 SMNVEV (reference sequence). CDR3 loop: CASSLQGATEAFF. In nucleotides, the CDR3 is TGTGCCAGCAGTTTACAGGGGGCAACTGAAGCTTTCTTT.